This T cell receptor (beta chain) appears in the sequencing data of a study of blood T cell repertoires in COVID-19. Trimming at V came to 7 bases and at J to 3 bases, leaving 9 bases not matched to a gene. The CDR3 contains 14 residues. From germline, CDR1 is MGHDK and CDR2 SYGVNS. In the original processing: Nucleated cell number was recorded as an estimate derived from reference gene primer amplification. TCRdb's copy holds only in-frame clones and misses some; the assay was immunoSEQ multiplex PCR. That table gives V, J and clone size, and the DNA gave D and trimming. The top ten hold 2% to 2.5% of the sample, which has 380,000 or so clones, roughly 90% seen once.

The sequence was collected from a woman between 35 and 50 years old with acute COVID-19. The sample was PBMCs or T cells enriched from blood (not recorded which). This chain uses TRBV25-1 with TRBJ2-7; 7 bases match TRBD2. CDR3 sequence: CASTERDGDYEQYF. The CDR3 bases are TGTGCCAGCACCGAGCGGGACGGAGACTACGAGCAGTACTTC.